Presented here are 22 T cell receptor beta chains from one specimen sequenced in a study of CD8+ T cells in alopecia areata. This sample's treatment: oral pan-JAK inhibitor, 5-10 mg twice daily. TCR sequencing used cDNA made by reverse transcription of extracted RNA. The assay was immunoSEQ multiplex PCR, and TCRdb's table has in-frame clones only and misses some. In the table there are roughly 200,000 clones, roughly two fifths of which are singletons. The sequences come from CD4+ T cells sorted from blood, collected between weeks 30 and 35, from a patient treated with tofacitinib. The receptor set was obtained from a human donor with alopecia areata.

The chain employs TRBV30 and TRBJ1-5; tentatively, D is TRBD1 (5 bases). The CDR3 loop spans 15 amino acids. Deletions cut 3 bases from V and 4 bases from J, with 16 bases between. Germline V gives CDR1 GTSNPN, CDR2 SVGIG (reference sequence). CDR3 sequence: CAWSVPGRRNQPQHF. The CDR3, as DNA: TGTGCCTGGAGCGTCCCGGGACGTAGGAATCAGCCCCAGCATTTT.

V gene TRBV5-1 combines with J gene TRBJ1-2; D is undetermined. Per germline, CDR1 SGHRS and CDR2 YFSETQ. Trimming removed 4 bases at V and 5 bases at J, with 21 bases between. CDR3 length: 16 amino acids. The CDR3 here is CASSPRTGGFSYGYTF. As DNA, the CDR3 is TGCGCCAGCAGCCCCCGAACGGGAGGGTTCTCGTATGGCTACACCTTC.

This chain uses TRBV30 with TRBJ2-2; the match to TRBD2 covers 8 bases. Germline CDR1 reads GTSNPN; CDR2 reads SVGIG (reference sequence). This CDR3 is 14 amino acids long. The V segment lost 4 bases and the J segment 2 bases; nucleotides outside the gene matches: 3. The CDR3, as DNA: TGTGCCTGGACCGGGGGGGCCAACACCGGGGAGCTGTTTTTT. This encodes CAWTGGANTGELFF.

This sequence joins TRBV6-1 and TRBJ2-5; 8 bases are shared with TRBD2. The V segment lost 6 bases and the J segment 5 bases; nucleotides outside the gene matches: 8. Germline values: CDR1 MNHNS, CDR2 SASEGT. The CDR3 length is 14 residues. The CDR3 nucleotides read TGTGCCAGCAGCCAGAGCGGGAGAGGGGAGACCCAGTACTTC. It is translated as CASSQSGRGETQYF.

The chain combines TRBV6-5 with TRBJ1-5; D is uncertain. This CDR3 has 14 amino acids. The V and J ends lost 1 base and 4 bases respectively, with 8 bases between them. Germline CDR1 reads MNHEY; CDR2 reads SVGAGI. The CDR3 bases are TGTGCCAGCAGTTACTTCGGGGTAAATCAGCCCCAGCATTTT. Protein: CASSYFGVNQPQHF.

The chain joins TRBV5-1 to TRBJ2-7, with D possibly TRBD1 on 6 matching bases. CDR1 is SGHRS and CDR2 is YFSETQ in the germline V gene. CDR3 length equals 14 residues. V was clipped by 4 bases and J by 0 bases, with 11 bases between them. CDR3 nucleotides: TGCGCCAGCAGCCCAGGACAGCGCTCCTACGAGCAGTACTTC. Translating it yields CASSPGQRSYEQYF.

The chain couples TRBV25-1 to TRBJ2-5, with 12 bases lining up with TRBD2. Per germline, CDR1 MGHDK and CDR2 SYGVNS. This CDR3 comprises 15 residues. J was trimmed by 5 bases and V by 3 bases; bases with no gene match: 4. This CDR3 reads CASSDTTSGSETQYF. CDR3 nucleotides: TGTGCCAGCAGTGATACGACTAGCGGGAGTGAGACCCAGTACTTC. The whole variable domain, remainder taken from reference TRBV25-1 and TRBJ2-5, is EADIYQTPRYLVIGTGKKITLECSQTMGHDKMYWYQQDPGMELHLIHYSYGVNSTEKGDLSSESTVSRIRTEHFPLTLESARPSHTSQYLCASSDTTSGSETQYFGPGTRLLVL.

This sequence joins TRBV7-9 and TRBJ2-2; 10 bases match TRBD2. With V trimmed by 5 bases and J by 5 bases, 8 bases remained unmatched. CDR1 is SEHNR, CDR2 FQNEAQ, per germline (reference sequence). The CDR3 sequence is 16 residues long. The CDR3 protein is CASSRRGGLATGELFF. CDR3 bases: TGTGCCAGCAGCCGGCGTGGGGGACTAGCGACCGGGGAGCTGTTTTTT.

This clone was counted only a few times. This chain links TRBV9 with TRBJ2-1; 14 positions agree with TRBD2. Germline-derived CDR1 and CDR2 are SGDLS and YYNGEE. The V segment lost 3 bases and the J segment 1 base; nucleotides outside the gene matches: 12. The CDR3 length is 20 residues. CDR3 loop: CASSGVLGTSGRGSYNEQFF. The CDR3 DNA reads as TGTGCCAGCAGCGGGGTATTAGGGACTAGCGGGAGAGGGTCCTACAATGAGCAGTTCTTC.

V usage is TRBV7-9 and J usage is TRBJ2-3; the D is unclear. In germline, CDR1 is SEHNR, CDR2 FQNEAQ (reference sequence). The germline V and J ends were trimmed by 5 bases and 2 bases, with 5 bases remaining between them. The length of the CDR3 is 12 residues. The DNA for the CDR3 is TGTGCCAGCAGCCAGAACACAGATACGCAGTATTTT. Translation: CASSQNTDTQYF.

This clone was recorded a few times. The CDR3 nucleotides are TGTGCCTGGACCGTCGACGCCCTGGGAACTGAAGCTTTCTTT. It yields the protein CAWTVDALGTEAFF. This chain uses TRBV30 with TRBJ1-1; unclear D gene. The germline V gene has CDR1 GTSNPN and CDR2 SVGIG (reference sequence). This CDR3 contains 14 residues. The V end was cut by 4 bases, the J end by 5 bases, with 17 bases between.

This clone was counted a few times. At the DNA level, this CDR3 is encoded by other sequences in the same sample as well. The gene calls are TRBV7-8 and TRBJ2-3; D unclear. Germline V gives CDR1 SGHVS, CDR2 FQNEAQ. The CDR3 totals 12 residues. V was trimmed by 1 base and J by 6 bases, leaving 5 bases between them. CDR3 nucleotides: TGTGCCAGCAGCTTAGGACGGGATACGCAGTATTTT. It specifies CASSLGRDTQYF.

This chain connects TRBV30 to TRBJ2-1; tentative D call: TRBD1 (6 bases). Trimming pared 5 bases from V and 10 bases from J, leaving 15 bases between. Per germline, CDR1 GTSNPN and CDR2 SVGIG (reference sequence). The CDR3 is 12 amino acids. The chain's CDR3 is CAWGPQGREQFF. CDR3 sequence (DNA): TGTGCCTGGGGACCACAGGGCCGCGAGCAGTTCTTC.

Only a few counts were recorded for this clone. This sequence joins TRBV7-2 and TRBJ1-1, with no clear D. Germline assignment: CDR1 SGHTA and CDR2 FQGNSA. Trimming left V 1 base short and J 0 bases short, with 12 bases between. This CDR3 comprises 16 residues. CDR3 bases: TGTGCCAGCAGCTTAGTTTTCGGGGTTTTGAACACTGAAGCTTTCTTT. It translates to CASSLVFGVLNTEAFF.

In this sample, this clone turned up a few times. The CDR3 loop reads CSMDREGGYTF. CDR3 DNA: TGCAGCATGGACAGGGAAGGTGGCTACACCTTC. J is TRBJ1-2 and V is TRBV29-1, with TRBD1 matching over 8 bases. The CDR3 is made up of 11 amino acids. The V and J ends lost 8 bases and 7 bases, in that order; junction bases with no gene match: 6. In germline, CDR1 is SQVTM, CDR2 ANQGSEA.

This clone showed up just a few times. The V gene is TRBV29-1, the J gene TRBJ2-3; TRBD2 might be the D (5 bases). The CDR3 loop spans 15 amino acids. Looked up from germline, CDR1 is SQVTM and CDR2 is ANQGSEA. V lost 2 bases to trimming and J lost 5 bases, with 17 bases between them. This chain's CDR3 is CSVEPADWGEDTQYF. CDR3 bases: TGCAGCGTTGAACCAGCGGACTGGGGAGAAGATACGCAGTATTTT.

CDR3 sequence reads: CSVGSYEQYF. CDR3 DNA sequence: TGCAGCGTTGGCTCCTACGAGCAGTACTTC. The chain recombines TRBV29-1 with TRBJ2-7; D gene ambiguous. Germline CDR1 reads SQVTM; CDR2 reads ANQGSEA. With 4 bases removed from V and 0 bases from J, the gap between germline ends came to 1 base. The CDR3 extends over 10 amino acids.

V and J are TRBV11-2 and TRBJ1-3; D is undetermined. With 5 bases removed from V and 3 bases from J, the gap between germline ends came to 11 bases. Germline V CDR1 and CDR2: SGHAT, FQNNGV. The CDR3 covers 14 residues. The CDR3 coding sequence is TGTGCCAGCAGCCTCCAAGGCGTTGGAAACACCATATATTTT. Translation gives CASSLQGVGNTIYF.

There are a few counts of this clone. This sequence joins TRBV29-1 and TRBJ2-1; D unclear. CDR1 SQVTM and CDR2 ANQGSEA come from the germline V gene. The CDR3 covers 14 residues. V lost 7 bases and J lost 2, with 15 bases in between. The CDR3 region is CSAFDPPAYNEQFF. In DNA form, the CDR3 reads TGCAGCGCCTTCGACCCTCCGGCCTACAATGAGCAGTTCTTC.

CDR3 nucleotides: TGTGCCAGCTCACCTGGACAGCTAGAAACTGAAGCTTTCTTT. It codes for CASSPGQLETEAFF. The chain combines TRBV18 with TRBJ1-1; the D gene is possibly TRBD1 (6 bases). V lost 3 bases to trimming and J lost 5 bases, with 13 bases between them. The CDR3 is 14 amino acids. CDR1 is KGHSH, CDR2 LQKENI, per germline.

This clone was recorded once. This chain uses TRBV20-1 with TRBJ1-1; D is unresolved. Germline-derived CDR1 and CDR2 are DFQATT and SNEGSKA (reference sequence). Trimming cost V 7 bases and J 1 base, with 7 bases left between them. The CDR3 has 11 amino acids. CDR3 sequence reads: CSGSGNTEAFF. CDR3 bases: TGCAGTGGTAGTGGGAACACTGAAGCTTTCTTT.

The chain combines TRBV7-8 with TRBJ2-6; a possible D gene is TRBD1 (6 bases). The length of the CDR3 is 13 residues. Trimming removed 8 bases from V and 2 bases from J, with 7 bases in between. Germline CDR1 SGHVS, CDR2 FQNEAQ. In DNA, the CDR3 is TGTGCCAGCGGGGGCGCTGGGGCCAACGTCCTGACTTTC. The encoded protein is CASGGAGANVLTF. Full variable domain (missing parts from reference TRBV7-8 and TRBJ2-6): GAGVSQSPRYKVAKRGQDVALRCDPISGHVSLFWYQQALGQGPEFLTYFQNEAQLDKSGLPSDRFFAERPEGSVSTLKIQRTQQEDSAVYLCASGGAGANVLTFGAGSRLTVL.